This T cell receptor (beta chain) was observed in a study of T cell changes during pregnancy in multiple sclerosis. Germline V gene sequence: CDR1 LNHDA, CDR2 SQIVND (reference sequence). The length of the CDR3 is 13 residues. The V end lost 3 bases, the J end lost 8 bases, and 11 bases lay between the germline ends. Here immunoSEQ multiplex PCR was the method, and the copy in TCRdb shows in-frame clones only, minus some. The sample carries around 100,000 clones, 80% to 95% recorded once. The source is a female donor with multiple sclerosis, enrolled in a pregnancy study. The sample was peripheral blood, taken in the third trimester of pregnancy. The chain employs TRBV19 and TRBJ2-1; TRBD2 is a possible D gene (5 bases). This CDR3 is CASSISLRDEQFF. CDR3 nucleotides: TGTGCCAGTAGTATCTCTTTGAGGGATGAGCAGTTCTTC.